One sample yielded the 30 T cell receptor beta chains listed below, sequenced in a study of spatial heterogeneity in lung cancer (dated by TCRdb to between 2018 and 2021). What the research found in general, with its limitations: The number of expanded intratumoral alpha and beta TCRs correlated with the tumor nonsynonymous mutation count.

No antigens are known for them. The protocol used for the library was 5' RACE. TCRdb records NextSeq 500 as the sequencer. TCRdb cleaned the public reads at Q25 with fastp, built clones with MiXCR and kept in-frame beta chains. Rows are unified per CDR3 protein, each entry keeping the most common DNA and genes. Here the sample has 20,000 to 30,000 distinct CDR3 sequences; 8.8% occur a single time. The ten largest clones take up 7.7% of the sample. The time point label, as the study defines it: sample taken at primary tumor resection. Sequencing used lung tumor tissue, obtained at surgery. These receptors all come from a male donor with early-stage non-small cell lung cancer.

The genes are TRBV4-1 and TRBJ2-5; a possible D gene is TRBD1 (5 bases). Trimming stripped 0 bases from V and 2 bases from J, with 10 bases between. The CDR3 covers 15 residues. Germline V gene sequence: CDR1 MGHRA, CDR2 YSYEKL. CDR3 DNA sequence: TGCGCCAGCAGCCAAGAAGGGGCTAGACAAGAGACCCAGTACTTC. As protein: CASSQEGARQETQYF.

This clonotype was found many times. This sequence joins TRBV6-2 or TRBV6-3 and TRBJ2-2; TRBD2 matches at 8 bases. Germline values: CDR1 MNHEY, CDR2 SVGEGT. V shed 10 bases and J 4 bases; nucleotides not matched to a gene: 5. The length of the CDR3 is 13 residues. The CDR3: CATSGGVTGELFF. The CDR3 coding sequence is TGTGCCACCTCGGGAGGGGTCACCGGGGAGCTGTTTTTT.

Concerning this clonotype: The CDR3 carries no conserved terminal phenylalanine or tryptophan, so it likely arises from a read error. V is TRBV7-9 and J is TRBJ2-3; perhaps TRBD2 as D (6 bases). Germline CDR1 and CDR2: SEHNR and FQNEAQ (reference sequence). V lost 6 bases to trimming and J lost 2 bases, with 15 bases between them. The CDR3 has 15 residues. CDR3: CASRSGTGYTDTQYS. In DNA form, the CDR3 reads TGTGCCAGCAGGTCCGGGACTGGTTACACAGATACGCAGTATTCT.

This clonotype was seen many times. The chain couples TRBV7-2 to TRBJ2-5, with D tentatively TRBD1 or TRBD2 (5 bases each). CDR1 is SGHTA and CDR2 is FQGNSA in the germline V gene. Between the trimmed V and J ends, which lost 3 bases and 5 bases, there was a span of 13 bases. This CDR3 contains 14 residues. CDR3 protein: CASSLGVISETQYF. In DNA form, the CDR3 reads TGTGCCAGCAGCTTGGGGGTGATTAGCGAGACCCAGTACTTC.

This clonotype was observed many times. This sequence joins TRBV5-5 and TRBJ2-7; 7 nucleotides match TRBD1. V was clipped by 5 bases and J by 2 bases; unmatched bases: 13. Germline CDR1 SGHKS, CDR2 YYEKEE (reference sequence). The CDR3 covers 16 residues. This chain's CDR3 is CASSQLTGVRTYEQYF. For the CDR3, the DNA is TGTGCCAGCAGTCAACTAACAGGGGTCAGAACCTACGAGCAGTACTTC.

This clonotype showed up just a few times. This chain connects TRBV7-2 to TRBJ2-3; weak D call: TRBD2 (6 bases). The CDR3 has 15 residues. V dropped 5 bases and J dropped 1 base, with 13 bases sitting between them. Germline lookup yields CDR1 SGHTA and CDR2 FQGNSA. CDR3 sequence: CASSPDYQRTDTQYF. CDR3 nucleotides: TGTGCCAGCAGCCCGGACTACCAGCGCACAGATACGCAGTATTTT.

At least ten counts were recorded for this clonotype. V and J are TRBV24-1 and TRBJ2-2; D gene unclear. This CDR3 has 11 amino acids. Germline values: CDR1 KGHDR, CDR2 SFDVKD. Trimming stripped 3 bases from V and 8 bases from J, with 3 bases between. The chain's CDR3 is CATSDGGELFF. CDR3 DNA sequence: TGTGCCACCAGTGATGGAGGGGAGCTGTTTTTT.

There are many counts of this clonotype. V is TRBV2 and J is TRBJ1-1; D uncertain. The germline V gene has CDR1 SNHLY and CDR2 FYNNEI. The CDR3 is made up of 13 amino acids. V lost 3 bases, J lost 1 base, and 6 bases lay in between. The CDR3 DNA follows: TGTGCCAGCAGTGAGATAGGGAACACTGAAGCTTTCTTT. Protein sequence: CASSEIGNTEAFF.

This clonotype appeared a few times. The chain is built from TRBV12-3 or TRBV12-4 and TRBJ2-1, with TRBD2 matching over 9 bases. V was pared by 6 bases and J by 2 bases, with 5 bases of the junction left unmatched. CDR3 length equals 15 residues. The CDR3, as DNA: TGTGCCAGCAGCGAACTAGCGGGTCCCTACAATGAGCAGTTCTTC. Its protein product is CASSELAGPYNEQFF.

In the case of this clonotype: Given a much more abundant clone one base away, this may be a read error. Given the absence of the conserved phenylalanine or tryptophan at the CDR3 end, a read error is likely. The chain is built from TRBV27 and TRBJ2-3; no clear D. The CDR3 has 14 amino acids. V gave up 2 bases and J gave up 7 bases, with 13 bases separating them. Per the germline V gene, CDR1 is MNHEY and CDR2 is SMNVEV (reference sequence). The CDR3 DNA reads as TGTGCCAGCAGTTTAGGGCGGCCGATCAATACGCAGTATATT. Translation: CASSLGRPINTQYI.

In this sample, this clonotype is medium-sized. The chain links TRBV28 to TRBJ2-7; 8 bases align to TRBD2. Germline V CDR1 and CDR2: MDHEN, SYDVKM. This CDR3 has 16 residues. J gave up 3 bases and V 3 bases, and 10 bases lay outside the gene matches. The CDR3 sequence is CASSFVGIAGFYEQYF. In DNA, the CDR3 is TGTGCCAGCAGTTTCGTCGGAATAGCGGGATTCTACGAGCAGTACTTC. Full variable domain (rest looked up from reference TRBV28 and TRBJ2-7): DVKVTQSSRYLVKRTGEKVFLECVQDMDHENMFWYRQDPGLGLRLIYFSYDVKMKEKGDIPEGYSVSREKKERFSLILESASTNQTSMYLCASSFVGIAGFYEQYFGPGTRLTVT.

In its sample, this clonotype was seen many times. This chain's CDR3 is CASSPPEQSGVGELFF. The DNA of the CDR3 is TGTGCCAGCAGTCCCCCTGAACAGTCGGGCGTCGGGGAGCTGTTTTTT. V is TRBV28 and J is TRBJ2-2; no clear D gene. Trimming cost V 5 bases and J 7 bases, with 20 bases left between them. CDR1 is MDHEN, CDR2 SYDVKM, per germline. The CDR3 runs 16 residues.

This clonotype was detected ten times or more. The V gene is TRBV18, the J gene TRBJ2-7, with 9 bases that match TRBD1. V was clipped by 0 bases and J by 6 bases; unmatched bases: 3. Germline V gene lookup returns CDR1 KGHSH and CDR2 LQKENI. The CDR3 is 14 amino acids. The chain's CDR3 is CASSPPGDRAEQYF. The CDR3 DNA sequence: TGTGCCAGCTCACCACCGGGGGACAGGGCCGAGCAGTACTTC.

In this sample, this clonotype turned up many times. The genes are TRBV27 and TRBJ1-5; D perhaps matches TRBD1 (5 bases). The CDR3 runs 15 residues. The V and J ends lost 0 bases and 1 base respectively, with 7 bases between them. Germline CDR1 reads MNHEY; CDR2 reads SMNVEV (reference sequence). The CDR3 sequence: CASSLSPGSNQPQHF. CDR3 nucleotide sequence: TGTGCCAGCAGTTTATCCCCAGGGAGCAATCAGCCCCAGCATTTT.

There are many counts of this clonotype. The rearrangement links TRBV7-3 to TRBJ2-1, with 8 bases aligning to TRBD1. The CDR3 is 15 amino acids. The V gene end was trimmed by 3 bases and the J gene end by 8 bases; junction bases not matched to a gene: 9. Germline CDR1 reads SGHTA; CDR2 reads FQGTGA. The DNA for the CDR3 is TGTGCCAGCAGCTTGACACTGACAGGGGTAGATGAGCAGTTCTTC. Translation: CASSLTLTGVDEQFF. Using reference TRBV7-3 and TRBJ2-1 for the parts outside the CDR3, the full variable domain is GAGVSQTPSNKVTEKGKYVELRCDPISGHTALYWYRQSLGQGPEFLIYFQGTGAADDSGLPNDRFFAVRPEGSVSTLKIQRTERGDSAVYLCASSLTLTGVDEQFFGPGTRLTVL.

The sample holds a few counts of this clonotype. The genes are TRBV11-2 and TRBJ2-1; D possibly corresponds to TRBD1 (5 bases). Trimming cost V 5 bases and J 8 bases, with 13 bases left between them. Germline CDR1 reads SGHAT; CDR2 reads FQNNGV. CDR3 length: 13 amino acids. The CDR3 bases are TGTGCCAGCAGCCCGGTTCAGGGCTATGAGCAGTTCTTC. Amino acid sequence: CASSPVQGYEQFF.

This clonotype was counted a few times. V is TRBV2 and J is TRBJ1-6, with D possibly TRBD1 on 6 matching bases. The germline V gene has CDR1 SNHLY and CDR2 FYNNEI. The V gene lost 6 bases and the J gene lost 9 bases, with 12 bases spanning the gap. This CDR3 has 13 residues. The CDR3 region has the DNA TGTGCCAGCAGGCCGGTAGGGGGTTCACCCCTCCACTTT. This codes for CASRPVGGSPLHF.

This clonotype was seen a handful of times. The chain joins TRBV18 to TRBJ2-5, with a weak D call TRBD2 (6 bases). The V gene lost 4 bases and the J gene lost 2 bases, with 14 bases spanning the gap. Germline CDR1 and CDR2: KGHSH and LQKENI. The CDR3 is 15 residues long. The CDR3 DNA reads TGTGCCAGCTCACGTGGACGGGGACTTCAAGAGACCCAGTACTTC. This encodes CASSRGRGLQETQYF.

This clonotype was seen ten or more times. The V call is TRBV7-9, the J call TRBJ1-4; D is possibly TRBD1 (6 bases). Per germline, CDR1 SEHNR and CDR2 FQNEAQ (reference sequence). V was trimmed by 4 bases and J by 10 bases, leaving 16 bases between them. This CDR3 spans 14 amino acids. CDR3 protein: CASSWGGGFGKLFF. The CDR3 DNA reads TGTGCCAGCAGCTGGGGCGGGGGCTTCGGAAAACTGTTTTTT.

The J gene is TRBJ2-1, the V gene TRBV20-1; 8 bases align to TRBD1. This CDR3 comprises 12 residues. V dropped 5 bases and J dropped 8; count of bases not matched to a gene: 5. CDR1 is DFQATT and CDR2 is SNEGSKA in the germline V gene (reference sequence). The CDR3 here is CSALQGEYEQFF. The CDR3, as DNA: TGCAGTGCTTTACAGGGGGAGTATGAGCAGTTCTTC.

This clonotype was observed at least ten times. The chain uses TRBV5-1 and TRBJ2-1; D ambiguous. The germline V gene encodes CDR1 SGHRS and CDR2 YFSETQ. The V end lost 0 bases, the J end lost 3 bases, and 7 bases lay between the germline ends. The CDR3 is 14 amino acids. The CDR3 here is CASSLVRVYNEQFF. The CDR3 DNA reads as TGCGCCAGCAGCTTGGTTAGGGTCTACAATGAGCAGTTCTTC.

This clonotype was detected many times. The chain couples TRBV20-1 to TRBJ2-5, with D hard to call. Germline assignment: CDR1 DFQATT and CDR2 SNEGSKA (reference sequence). The CDR3 is made up of 14 amino acids. Trimming took off 2 bases at V and 0 bases at J, with 10 bases between the two ends. The DNA of the CDR3 is TGCAGTGCTAGACCCCTACCGTACCAAGAGACCCAGTACTTC. Its translation is CSARPLPYQETQYF.

A few counts support this clonotype. V is TRBV7-9 and J is TRBJ2-2; a weak D match, TRBD1 (6 bases). Germline lookup yields CDR1 SEHNR and CDR2 FQNEAQ (reference sequence). This CDR3 contains 15 residues. Trimming removed 5 bases from V and 0 bases from J, with 10 bases in between. The CDR3 loop reads CASSHRASNTGELFF. DNA of the CDR3: TGTGCCAGCAGCCACAGGGCCTCGAACACCGGGGAGCTGTTTTTT.

This clonotype was counted ten times or more. V gene TRBV7-3 combines with J gene TRBJ2-1; a possible D gene is TRBD2 (5 bases). This CDR3 is 12 amino acids long. From germline, CDR1 is SGHTA and CDR2 FQGTGA. The ends were cut back, 4 bases at V and 12 bases at J, with 13 bases in the middle. CDR3 bases: TGTGCCAGCAGCTCCCAACTAGGCGGGCAGTTCTTC. The encoded protein is CASSSQLGGQFF.

This clonotype appeared a few times. The chain joins TRBV19 to TRBJ2-1; no reliable D call. Trimming removed 5 bases at V and 6 bases at J, with 17 bases between. CDR3 length equals 15 residues. Germline-derived CDR1 and CDR2 are LNHDA and SQIVND (reference sequence). The CDR3 spells CASSPPFDQINEQFF. DNA of the CDR3: TGTGCCAGTAGTCCGCCCTTCGACCAAATCAATGAGCAGTTCTTC. The complete variable domain, with remaining parts taken from reference TRBV19 and TRBJ2-1, reads DGGITQSPKYLFRKEGQNVTLSCEQNLNHDAMYWYRQDPGQGLRLIYYSQIVNDFQKGDIAEGYSVSREKKESFPLTVTSAQKNPTAFYLCASSPPFDQINEQFFGPGTRLTVL.

In its sample, this clonotype was seen a few times. The chain combines TRBV12-3 or TRBV12-4 with TRBJ1-6, with D maybe TRBD1 (6 bases). Trimming removed 6 bases at V and 9 bases at J, with 21 bases between. This CDR3 is 16 amino acids long. CDR3 amino acids: CASSPRGGFGFSPLHF. The CDR3 region has the DNA TGTGCCAGCAGCCCCCGGGGGGGCTTCGGGTTTTCACCCCTCCACTTT.

In its sample, this clonotype is medium-sized. The chain recombines TRBV20-1 with TRBJ1-1; D is perhaps TRBD1 (6 bases). Germline lookup yields CDR1 DFQATT and CDR2 SNEGSKA (reference sequence). Between the trimmed V and J ends, which lost 6 bases and 4 bases, there was a span of 18 bases. The CDR3 runs 14 residues. The CDR3 region has the DNA TGCAGTGCGGTCAGGGGACAACGCGGCACTGAAGCTTTCTTT. Translation: CSAVRGQRGTEAFF.

This clonotype was recorded many times. The rearrangement uses TRBV7-9 and TRBJ2-7; 7 nucleotides agree with TRBD1. CDR3 length equals 15 residues. Germline V gene sequence: CDR1 SEHNR, CDR2 FQNEAQ (reference sequence). The J segment lost 2 bases and the V segment lost 4 bases, leaving 8 bases of the junction unmatched. CDR3 nucleotides: TGTGCCAGCAGCTCATACCGGGACAGAGCCTACGAGCAGTACTTC. Amino acids: CASSSYRDRAYEQYF.

This clonotype was picked up a small number of times. The chain couples TRBV7-2 to TRBJ2-7, with D hard to call. CDR1 and CDR2 (germline): SGHTA, FQGNSA. V was cut by 5 bases and J by 5 bases, with 13 bases left in between. This CDR3 is 13 amino acids long. CDR3 protein: CASSTFLTDEQYF. The CDR3 nucleotides read TGTGCCAGCAGCACATTTTTGACGGACGAGCAGTACTTC.

This clonotype showed up many times. CDR3 sequence: CSGRQETYTEAFF. The CDR3 DNA reads as TGCAGCGGCCGACAGGAGACTTACACTGAAGCTTTCTTT. The V and J genes are TRBV29-1 and TRBJ1-1; the D gene is possibly TRBD1 (6 bases). This CDR3 has 13 amino acids. V lost 7 bases and J lost 3, with 15 bases in between. Per germline, CDR1 SQVTM and CDR2 ANQGSEA.